This T cell receptor beta chain was captured in a study of OX40 agonist ivuxolimab in advanced cancers. Study-wide context: Eligibility admitted prior anti-PD-1, anti-PD-L1 or anti-CTLA-4 therapy; around 41% had some.

Some clones are missing from TCRdb's copy, which holds only in-frame ones; the method was immunoSEQ multiplex PCR. The sample contains about 60,000 clones, 80% to 95% of which appear only once. Findings of the study overall: Relative to CD4+ cells, CD8+ T cells on average had more expanded clones. Certain nonresponders likewise exhibited a low normalized T-cell clonal expansion.

This CDR3 is 12 amino acids long. V was clipped by 2 bases and J by 1 base, with 2 bases between them. Germline CDR1 is MNHEY and CDR2 is SVGAGI. Only a few counts were recorded for this clone. Its antigen is as yet unknown. The source was CD4+ or CD8+ T cells sorted from blood, collected in a trial of the OX40 agonist ivuxolimab. This clonotype was sampled from an adult with an advanced solid tumor such as melanoma, head and neck, liver or kidney cancer. The rearrangement joins TRBV6-5 to TRBJ1-1; unclear D gene. CDR3: CASSYANTEAFF. In DNA, the CDR3 is TGTGCCAGCAGTTACGCGAACACTGAAGCTTTCTTT.